This T cell receptor (beta chain) originates from a study of cytomegalovirus exposure and HLA in healthy donors. This PCR relied on a set of 60 Vbeta primers and 13 Jbeta primers. This table comes from immunoSEQ multiplex PCR, and its TCRdb copy is limited to in-frame clones, with some not included. The repertoire holds some 130,000 clones, with 76% as singletons. Germline-derived CDR1 and CDR2 are MGHRA and YSYEKL. Germline trimming cut 4 bases from V and 0 bases from J; bases unmatched to any gene: 4. The CDR3 runs to 15 residues. The sequenced sample consisted of PBMCs. The receptor was derived from a man aged 35-49 years in good health and CMV-seronegative. This chain links TRBV4-1 with TRBJ2-7, with 9 bases identical to TRBD1. CDR3 region: CASSPGQGYSYEQYF. The DNA of the CDR3 is TGCGCCAGCAGCCCTGGACAGGGGTACTCCTACGAGCAGTACTTC.